The TCR beta chain under discussion was sequenced for a study of shared clonotypes between healthy human individuals. The data were produced by immunoSEQ multiplex PCR, yet TCRdb's version contains in-frame clones alone and is incomplete. The profile shows around 720,000 clones, approximately 73% of them singletons. The germline V gene encodes CDR1 SGHDT and CDR2 YYEEEE. This CDR3 has 13 residues. V was cut by 2 bases and J by 4 bases, with 7 bases left in between. V is TRBV5-6 and J is TRBJ2-1, with a weak D call TRBD1 (5 bases). The receptor was derived from a woman aged 25 to 45 in good health. Specimen: memory CD4+ T cells sorted from blood. Subset reported: CD45RA-negative fraction. In DNA form, the CDR3 reads TGTGCCAGCAGCTTTACAGGTTACAATGAGCAGTTCTTC. The encoded protein is CASSFTGYNEQFF.